This T cell receptor beta chain was profiled in a study of graft-versus-host responses after intestinal transplantation. Study details: Every transplant recipient was induced with anti-thymocyte globulin, then maintained on tacrolimus and steroids for 2 to 3 years.

TCRdb's table, derived via immunoSEQ multiplex PCR, lists solely in-frame clones and lacks some. The data hold over 90,000 clones, with approximately 93% observed a single time. CDR1 and CDR2 (germline): SNHLY, FYNNEI. The CDR3 has 17 amino acids. V shed 4 bases and J shed 0 bases, with 15 bases lying between them. Points on this clone: Its antigen is as yet unknown.

The V gene is TRBV2, the J gene TRBJ1-4; D not certain. The TCR comes from a human donor who received an intestinal transplant. Sequences were derived from unstimulated CD8+ T cells sorted from spleen or lymph node cells, sampled before intestinal transplant. The CDR3 sequence: CASSAEVQKATNEKLFF. The CDR3 nucleotides are TGTGCCAGCAGTGCCGAGGTACAGAAAGCAACTAATGAAAAACTGTTTTTT.